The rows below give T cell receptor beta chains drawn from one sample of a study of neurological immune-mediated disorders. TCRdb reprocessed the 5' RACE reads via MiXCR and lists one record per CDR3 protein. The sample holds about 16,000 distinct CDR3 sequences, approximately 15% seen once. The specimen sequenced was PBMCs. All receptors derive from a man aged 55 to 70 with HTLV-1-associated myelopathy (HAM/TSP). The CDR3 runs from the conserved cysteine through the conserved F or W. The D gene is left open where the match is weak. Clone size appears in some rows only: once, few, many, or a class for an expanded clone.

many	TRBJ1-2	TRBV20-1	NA	TGCAGTGCTAGAGCAGGGCTCCGTGGCTACACCTTC	CSARAGLRGYTF
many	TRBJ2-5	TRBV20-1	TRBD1	TGCAGTGCTAGATTGTGGCAGGGGGTGGAGACCCAGTACTTC	CSARLWQGVETQYF
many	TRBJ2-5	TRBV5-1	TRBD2	TGCGCCAGCAGCTTGGGGGCAATAGCGGGGGAACAAGAGACCCAGTACTTC	CASSLGAIAGEQETQYF
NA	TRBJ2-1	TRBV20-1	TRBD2	TGCAGTGCTCCTAGTGGACTAGGCCACAATGAGCAGTTCTTC	CSAPSGLGHNEQFF
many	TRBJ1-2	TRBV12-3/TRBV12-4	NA	TGTGCCAGCAGTACCACTCGCTATGGCTACACCTTC	CASSTTRYGYTF
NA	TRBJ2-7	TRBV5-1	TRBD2	TGCGCCAGTAGCTTGGGGAGTACTAGCGGGGGATCGGAGCATTACTTC	CASSLGSTSGGSEHYF
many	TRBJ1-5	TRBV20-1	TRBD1	TGCAGTGCTAGTCCGCCACTTCAGGGGGGTAGCAATCAGCCCCAGCATTTT	CSASPPLQGGSNQPQHF
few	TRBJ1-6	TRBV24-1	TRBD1	TGTGCCACTGAGACAGGGTCCCCCTATAATTCACCCCTCCACTTT	CATETGSPYNSPLHF
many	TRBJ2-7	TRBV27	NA	TGTGCCAGCAGTTTATACCAGGCCTACGAGCAGTACTTC	CASSLYQAYEQYF
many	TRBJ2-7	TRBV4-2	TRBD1	TGTGCCAGCAGCCAAGGACAGGGAACCTACGAGCAGTACTTC	CASSQGQGTYEQYF
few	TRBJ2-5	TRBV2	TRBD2	TGTGCCAGCAGTGTTTGGCTAGCGGGGCCAGGGGCCCAGTACTTC	CASSVWLAGPGAQYF
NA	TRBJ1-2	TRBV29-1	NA	TGCAGCGTTGAAGTTCAGCCTAACCATGGCTACACCTTC	CSVEVQPNHGYTF
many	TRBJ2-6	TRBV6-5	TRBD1	TGTGCCAGTTGGGACAGCTTAAATTCTGGGGCCAACGTCCTGACTTTC	CASWDSLNSGANVLTF
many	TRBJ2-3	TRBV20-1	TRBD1	TGCAGTAAGGACAGGGGTAGCACAGATACGCAGTATTTT	CSKDRGSTDTQYF
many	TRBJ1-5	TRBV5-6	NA	TGTGCCAGCAGCTTCCTCAATCAGCCCCAGCATTTT	CASSFLNQPQHF
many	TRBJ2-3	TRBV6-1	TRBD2	TGTGCCAGCAGGGACCAGCGGGGGGGCCCAGATACGCAGTATTTT	CASRDQRGGPDTQYF
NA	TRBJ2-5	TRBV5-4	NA	TGTGCCAGCAGCCCCGACTTGATCCAAGAGACCCAGTACTTC	CASSPDLIQETQYF
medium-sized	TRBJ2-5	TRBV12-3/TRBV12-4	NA	TGTGCCAGCAGTTTTCAAGAGACCCAGTACTTC	CASSFQETQYF
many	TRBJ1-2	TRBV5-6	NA	TGTGCCAGCAGCCCCCCGCGGCTTAACTATGGCTACACCTTC	CASSPPRLNYGYTF
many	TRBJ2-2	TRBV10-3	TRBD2	TGTGCCATCAGTCTGACTAGCGGGGGCACCGGGGAGCTGTTTTTT	CAISLTSGGTGELFF
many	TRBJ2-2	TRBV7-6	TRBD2	TGTGCCAGCAGCTTGGGCGGGGGGGTCACCGGGGAGCTGTTTTTT	CASSLGGGVTGELFF
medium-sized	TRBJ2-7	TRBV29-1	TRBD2	TGCAGCGGGGGGAGCGGGGAGGGCTACGAGCAGTACTTC	CSGGSGEGYEQYF
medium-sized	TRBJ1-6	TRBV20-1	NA	TGCAGTGCTAGAGATTGGGGGAAGGGAGGTTCACCCCTCCACTTT	CSARDWGKGGSPLHF
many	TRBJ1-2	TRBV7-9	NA	TGTGCCAGCAGCTTAGCGCCCACTAAAGCTAACTATGGCTACACCTTC	CASSLAPTKANYGYTF
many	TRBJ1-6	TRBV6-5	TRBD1	TGTGCCAGCAGTTACTCGGGGACAGGGAGGGAACCCCTCCACTTT	CASSYSGTGREPLHF
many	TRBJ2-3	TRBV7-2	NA	TGTGCCAGCAGCTTAGAAAGGGAGGTTACGCAGTATTTT	CASSLEREVTQYF
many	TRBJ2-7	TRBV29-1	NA	TGCAGCGTTGTGACTCACTCCTACGAGCAGTACTTC	CSVVTHSYEQYF
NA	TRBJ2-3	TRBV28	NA	TGTGCCAGCAGTTTGGACCTAGAGGGAGATACGCACTGTTTT	CASSLDLEGDTHCF
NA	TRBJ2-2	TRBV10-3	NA	TGTGCCATCAGTGTTGGGACAGGGGAGCTGTTTTTT	CAISVGTGELFF
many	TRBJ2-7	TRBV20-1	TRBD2	TGCAGTGCTAGTGGTCGCGGGGGGGCCGGCAACGAGCAGTACTTC	CSASGRGGAGNEQYF
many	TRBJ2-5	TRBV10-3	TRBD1	TGTGCCATCAGAGAACCGGGACAGGGTTTCGAGACCCAGTACTTC	CAIREPGQGFETQYF
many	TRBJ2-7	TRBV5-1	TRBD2	TGCGCCAGCAGCCTGGGACTAGCGGGGAACTACGAGCAGTACTTC	CASSLGLAGNYEQYF